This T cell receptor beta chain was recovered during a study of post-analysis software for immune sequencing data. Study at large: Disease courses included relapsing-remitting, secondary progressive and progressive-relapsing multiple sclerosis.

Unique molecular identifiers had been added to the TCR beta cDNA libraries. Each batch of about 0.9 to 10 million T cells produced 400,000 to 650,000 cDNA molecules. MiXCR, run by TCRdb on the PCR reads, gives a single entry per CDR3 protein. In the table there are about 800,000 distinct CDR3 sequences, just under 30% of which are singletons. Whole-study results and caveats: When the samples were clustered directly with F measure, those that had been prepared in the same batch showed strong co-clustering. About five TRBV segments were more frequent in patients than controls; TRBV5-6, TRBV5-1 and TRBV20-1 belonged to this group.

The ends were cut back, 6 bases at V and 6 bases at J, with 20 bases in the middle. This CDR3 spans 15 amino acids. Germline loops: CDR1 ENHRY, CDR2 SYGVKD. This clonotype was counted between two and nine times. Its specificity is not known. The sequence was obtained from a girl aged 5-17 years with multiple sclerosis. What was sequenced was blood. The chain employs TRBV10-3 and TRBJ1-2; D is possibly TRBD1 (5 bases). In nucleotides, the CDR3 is TGTGCCATCAGCCTGACCCCGGGGCTATTGAATGGCTACACCTTC. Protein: CAISLTPGLLNGYTF.